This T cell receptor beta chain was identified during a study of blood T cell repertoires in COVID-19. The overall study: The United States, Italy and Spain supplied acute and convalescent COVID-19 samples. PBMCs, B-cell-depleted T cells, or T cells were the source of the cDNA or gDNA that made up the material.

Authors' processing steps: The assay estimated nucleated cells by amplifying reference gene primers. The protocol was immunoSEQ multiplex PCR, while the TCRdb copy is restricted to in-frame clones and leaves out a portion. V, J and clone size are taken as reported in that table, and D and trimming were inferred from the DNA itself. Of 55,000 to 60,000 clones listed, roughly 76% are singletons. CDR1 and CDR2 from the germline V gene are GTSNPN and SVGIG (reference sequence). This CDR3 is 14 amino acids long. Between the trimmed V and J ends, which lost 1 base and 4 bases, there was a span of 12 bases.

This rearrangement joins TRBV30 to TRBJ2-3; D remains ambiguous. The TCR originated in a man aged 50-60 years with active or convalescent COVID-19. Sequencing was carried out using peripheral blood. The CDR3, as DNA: TGTGCCTGGAGTGCCTCGCCCGGAGCAGATACGCAGTATTTT. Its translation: CAWSASPGADTQYF.